This TCR beta chain was profiled in a study of shared clonotypes between healthy human individuals. In the study overall: Three CD4 naive, three CD4 memory, two CD8 naive and one CD8 memory plate were used per donor.

Whole-study findings and limits: Shared across four donors were about 4.8% of the naive CD4 clonotypes.

As for this clone: What it binds is unknown.

The ends were cut back, 3 bases at V and 7 bases at J, with 17 bases in the middle. CDR1 is SGHRS and CDR2 is YFSETQ in the germline V gene. This CDR3 is built from 15 residues. Profiled with immunoSEQ multiplex PCR; TCRdb holds only in-frame clones, not every one. The data contain roughly 2 million clones, 85% to 95% of them singletons. The rearrangement links TRBV5-1 to TRBJ1-5; maybe TRBD1 (5 bases). The sequence was collected from a man younger than 35 in good health. Sequenced material: naive CD4+ T cells sorted from blood. The sample's subset: CD45RA+ positively selected. The CDR3: CASSSDGGKGQPQHF. The CDR3 region has the DNA TGCGCCAGCAGCTCCGATGGGGGAAAAGGACAGCCCCAGCATTTT.